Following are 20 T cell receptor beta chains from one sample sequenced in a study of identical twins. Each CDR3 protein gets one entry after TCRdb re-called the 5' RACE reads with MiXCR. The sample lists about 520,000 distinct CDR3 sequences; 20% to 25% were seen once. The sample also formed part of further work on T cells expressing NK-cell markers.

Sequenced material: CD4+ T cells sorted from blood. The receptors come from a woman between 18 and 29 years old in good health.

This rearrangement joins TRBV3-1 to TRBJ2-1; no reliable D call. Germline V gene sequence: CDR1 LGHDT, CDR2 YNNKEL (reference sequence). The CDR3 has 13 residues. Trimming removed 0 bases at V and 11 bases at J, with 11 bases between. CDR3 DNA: TGTGCCAGCAGCCAAGAAGGGAAAGCTAAGCAGTTCTTC. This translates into CASSQEGKAKQFF.

The CDR3 DNA sequence: TGCAGTGCTAGGAGCCATCTCTCTGGGGCCAACGTCCTGACTTTC. Translating gives CSARSHLSGANVLTF. The rearrangement links TRBV20-1 to TRBJ2-6; D unresolved. The CDR3 covers 15 residues. Trimming took off 3 bases at V and 0 bases at J, with 9 bases between the two ends. The germline CDR1 and CDR2 sequences are DFQATT and SNEGSKA (reference sequence).

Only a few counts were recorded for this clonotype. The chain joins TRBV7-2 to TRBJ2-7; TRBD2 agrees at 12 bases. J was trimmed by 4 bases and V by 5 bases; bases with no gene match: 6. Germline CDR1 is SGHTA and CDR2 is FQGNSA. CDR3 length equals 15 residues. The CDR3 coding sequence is TGTGCCAGCAGCCTCTGGACTAGCGGGAATTACGAGCAGTACTTC. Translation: CASSLWTSGNYEQYF.

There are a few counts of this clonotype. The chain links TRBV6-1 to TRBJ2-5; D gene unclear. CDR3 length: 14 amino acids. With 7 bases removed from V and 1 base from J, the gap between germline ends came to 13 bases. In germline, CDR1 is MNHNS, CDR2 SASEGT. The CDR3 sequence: CASTRGLSQETQYF. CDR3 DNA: TGTGCCAGCACCCGTGGTCTTTCCCAAGAGACCCAGTACTTC.

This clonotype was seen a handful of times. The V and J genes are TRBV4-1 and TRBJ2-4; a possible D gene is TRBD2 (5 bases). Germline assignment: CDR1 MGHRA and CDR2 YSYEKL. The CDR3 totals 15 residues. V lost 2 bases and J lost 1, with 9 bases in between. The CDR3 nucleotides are TGCGCCAGCAGCCAACCTACGGGGGCCAAAAACATTCAGTACTTC. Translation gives CASSQPTGAKNIQYF.

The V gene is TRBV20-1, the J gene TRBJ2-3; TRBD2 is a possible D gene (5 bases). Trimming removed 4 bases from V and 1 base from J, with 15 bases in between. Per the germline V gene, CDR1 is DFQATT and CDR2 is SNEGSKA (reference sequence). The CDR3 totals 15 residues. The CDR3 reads CSATPGGLGTDTQYF. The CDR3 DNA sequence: TGCAGTGCTACCCCAGGAGGCCTGGGCACAGATACGCAGTATTTT.

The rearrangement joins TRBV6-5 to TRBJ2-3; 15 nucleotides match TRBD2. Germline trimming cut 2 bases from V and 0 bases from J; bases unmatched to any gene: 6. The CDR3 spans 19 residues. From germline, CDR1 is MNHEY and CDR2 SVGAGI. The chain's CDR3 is CASSYKGLAGGSSTDTQYF. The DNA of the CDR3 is TGTGCCAGCAGTTACAAAGGACTAGCGGGAGGGTCTAGCACAGATACGCAGTATTTT.

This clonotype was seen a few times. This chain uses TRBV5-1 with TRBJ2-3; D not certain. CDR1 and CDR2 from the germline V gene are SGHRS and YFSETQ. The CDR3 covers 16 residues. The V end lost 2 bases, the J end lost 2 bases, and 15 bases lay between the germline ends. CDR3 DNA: TGCGCCAGCAGCTTAAGGCCCGCACCCCCCACAGATACGCAGTATTTT. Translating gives CASSLRPAPPTDTQYF.

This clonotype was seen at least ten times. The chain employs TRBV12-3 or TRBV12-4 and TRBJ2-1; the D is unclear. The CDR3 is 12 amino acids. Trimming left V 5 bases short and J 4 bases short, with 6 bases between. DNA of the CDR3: TGTGCCAGCAGTAGCCCGTACAATGAGCAGTTCTTC. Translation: CASSSPYNEQFF.

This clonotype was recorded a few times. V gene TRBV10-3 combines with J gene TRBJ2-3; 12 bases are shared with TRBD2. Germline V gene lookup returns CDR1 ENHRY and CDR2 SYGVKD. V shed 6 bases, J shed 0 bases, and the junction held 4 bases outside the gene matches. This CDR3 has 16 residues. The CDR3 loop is CAISGLAGLSTDTQYF. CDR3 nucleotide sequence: TGTGCCATCAGCGGACTAGCGGGACTTAGCACAGATACGCAGTATTTT.

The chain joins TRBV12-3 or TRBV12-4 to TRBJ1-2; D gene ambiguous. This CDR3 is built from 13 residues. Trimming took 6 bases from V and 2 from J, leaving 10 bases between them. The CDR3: CASRLGWNYGYTF. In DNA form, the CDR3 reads TGTGCCAGCAGACTCGGATGGAACTATGGCTACACCTTC.

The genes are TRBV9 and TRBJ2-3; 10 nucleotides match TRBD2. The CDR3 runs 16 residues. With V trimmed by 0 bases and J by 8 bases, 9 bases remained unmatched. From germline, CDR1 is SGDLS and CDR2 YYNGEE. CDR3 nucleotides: TGTGCCAGCAGCGTAGTGCCCAGCGGGGGGGAAGGTACGCAGTATTTT. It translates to CASSVVPSGGEGTQYF.

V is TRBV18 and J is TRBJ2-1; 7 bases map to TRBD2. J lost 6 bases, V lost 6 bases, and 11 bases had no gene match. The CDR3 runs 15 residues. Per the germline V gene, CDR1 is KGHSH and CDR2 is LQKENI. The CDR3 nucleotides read TGTGCCAGCTCCCTACCGGGAGGTGAGGGCAATGAGCAGTTCTTC. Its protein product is CASSLPGGEGNEQFF.

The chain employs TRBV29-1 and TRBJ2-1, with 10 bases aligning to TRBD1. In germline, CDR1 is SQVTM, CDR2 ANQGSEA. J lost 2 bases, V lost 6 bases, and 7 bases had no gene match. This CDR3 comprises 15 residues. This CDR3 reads CSVRAGTGAYNEQFF. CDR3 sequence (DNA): TGCAGCGTCCGGGCCGGGACAGGGGCCTACAATGAGCAGTTCTTC.

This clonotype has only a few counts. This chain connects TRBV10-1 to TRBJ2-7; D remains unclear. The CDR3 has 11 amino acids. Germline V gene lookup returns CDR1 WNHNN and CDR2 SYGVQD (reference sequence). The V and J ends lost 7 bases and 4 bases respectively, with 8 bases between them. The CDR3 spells CASNNYYEQYF. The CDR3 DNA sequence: TGCGCCAGCAATAATTATTACGAGCAGTACTTC.

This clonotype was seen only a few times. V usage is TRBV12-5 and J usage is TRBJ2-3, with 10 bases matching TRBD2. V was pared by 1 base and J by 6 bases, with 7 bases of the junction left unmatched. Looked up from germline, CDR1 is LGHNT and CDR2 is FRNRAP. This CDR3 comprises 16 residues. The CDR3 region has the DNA TGTGCTAGTGGTTTGGGCCTAGCGGGAGACTTGGATACGCAGTATTTT. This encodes CASGLGLAGDLDTQYF. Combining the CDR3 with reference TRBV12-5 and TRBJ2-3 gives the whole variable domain DARVTQTPRHKVTEMGQEVTMRCQPILGHNTVFWYRQTMMQGLELLAYFRNRAPLDDSGMPKDRFSAEMPDATLATLKIQPSEPRDSAVYFCASGLGLAGDLDTQYFGPGTRLTVL.

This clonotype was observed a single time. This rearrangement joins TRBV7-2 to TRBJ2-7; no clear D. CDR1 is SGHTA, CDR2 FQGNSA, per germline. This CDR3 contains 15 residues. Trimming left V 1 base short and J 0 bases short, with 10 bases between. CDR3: CASSLGTPDSYEQYF. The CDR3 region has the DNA TGTGCCAGCAGCTTAGGCACACCGGACTCCTACGAGCAGTACTTC.

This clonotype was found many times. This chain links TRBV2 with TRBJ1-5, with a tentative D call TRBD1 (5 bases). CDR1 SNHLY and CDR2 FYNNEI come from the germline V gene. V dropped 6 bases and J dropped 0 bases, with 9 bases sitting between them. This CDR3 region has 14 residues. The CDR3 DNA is TGTGCCAGCAGGGCAGGGCTTAGCAATCAGCCCCAGCATTTT. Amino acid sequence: CASRAGLSNQPQHF.

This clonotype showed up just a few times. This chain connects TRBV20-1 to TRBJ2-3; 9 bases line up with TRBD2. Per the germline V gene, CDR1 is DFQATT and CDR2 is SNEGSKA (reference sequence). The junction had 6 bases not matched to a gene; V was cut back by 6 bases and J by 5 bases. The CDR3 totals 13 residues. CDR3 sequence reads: CSAAGGRGDTQYF. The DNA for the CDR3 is TGCAGTGCCGCGGGGGGGCGGGGAGATACGCAGTATTTT.

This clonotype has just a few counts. In DNA, the CDR3 is TGTGCCAGCAGTGATAAAGCTAGCGGGGTGTTAGGTACGCAGTATTTT. Its translation: CASSDKASGVLGTQYF. This chain links TRBV6-1 with TRBJ2-3, with 9 bases lining up with TRBD2. The CDR3 loop spans 16 amino acids. V gave up 3 bases and J gave up 8 bases; unmatched junction bases: 12. CDR1 MNHNS and CDR2 SASEGT come from the germline V gene.